These 10 T cell receptor beta chains came from one sample sequenced in a study of cytomegalovirus exposure and HLA in healthy donors. The PCR had 60 Vbeta and 13 Jbeta primers. This table comes from immunoSEQ multiplex PCR, and its TCRdb copy is limited to in-frame clones, with some not included. The repertoire has over 200,000 clones, 70% to 90% of them found once; the top ten carry 1% to 1.5%. The material sequenced was PBMCs. The receptors derive from a human donor in good health.

This chain links TRBV4-2 with TRBJ2-7; TRBD2 matches 8 bases. The CDR3 is 15 residues long. With 1 base clipped from V and 4 bases from J, the junction kept 6 bases outside the gene matches. From germline, CDR1 is LGHNA and CDR2 YNFKEQ. In DNA, the CDR3 is TGTGCCAGCAGCCAAGCGACTAGCGTAGGATACGAGCAGTACTTC. Translated, it gives CASSQATSVGYEQYF.

The rearrangement joins TRBV18 to TRBJ2-1, with TRBD1 as a possible D gene (5 bases). The CDR3 covers 15 residues. Germline V CDR1 and CDR2: KGHSH, LQKENI. The V end lost 1 base, the J end lost 1 base, and 8 bases lay between the germline ends. The CDR3 region is CASSPQGSSYNEQFF. The CDR3 DNA follows: TGTGCCAGCTCACCACAGGGGTCATCCTACAATGAGCAGTTCTTC.

This chain uses TRBV30 with TRBJ2-1; TRBD2 matches at 8 bases. The CDR3 is 11 residues long. The germline V gene has CDR1 GTSNPN and CDR2 SVGIG (reference sequence). After removal of 2 bases from V and 16 bases from J, the junction contained 7 bases not matched to a gene. The CDR3 nucleotides are TGTGCCTGGAGTCCGGGAGGGCCCCACTTCTTC. It specifies CAWSPGGPHFF.

V is TRBV4-2 and J is TRBJ2-5; TRBD1 aligns across 8 bases. The CDR3 has 11 amino acids. J gave up 10 bases and V 3 bases, and 1 base lay outside the gene matches. Germline values: CDR1 LGHNA, CDR2 YNFKEQ. The CDR3 sequence is CASSQTGDQYF. CDR3 DNA: TGTGCCAGCAGCCAGACAGGGGACCAGTACTTC.

The genes are TRBV4-3 and TRBJ1-5; TRBD1 agrees at 9 bases. This CDR3 is built from 19 residues. Germline-derived CDR1 and CDR2 are LGHNA and YSLEER. Trimming cost V 1 base and J 5 bases; bases outside gene matches: 15. CDR3 residues: CASSQGYGYTGGGDQPQHF. DNA for the CDR3: TGCGCCAGCAGCCAAGGGTATGGGTATACAGGGGGCGGCGATCAGCCCCAGCATTTT.

V gene TRBV10-2 combines with J gene TRBJ2-2; D is undetermined. With 7 bases removed from V and 5 bases from J, the gap between germline ends came to 11 bases. Germline CDR1 is WSHSY and CDR2 is SAAADI. CDR3 length: 13 residues. CDR3 region: CASTHVQTGELFF. CDR3 DNA sequence: TGCGCCAGCACCCATGTACAGACCGGGGAGCTGTTTTTT.

This chain links TRBV15 with TRBJ1-2; the match to TRBD1 covers 8 bases. Looked up from germline, CDR1 is LNHNV and CDR2 is YYDKDF (reference sequence). The CDR3 sequence is 18 residues long. J lost 7 bases, V lost 5 bases, and 21 bases had no gene match. Here the CDR3 reads CATSVGRPDRGLVVGYTF. CDR3 sequence (DNA): TGTGCCACCAGCGTAGGGCGGCCAGACAGGGGTCTGGTTGTTGGCTACACCTTC.

The chain links TRBV5-1 to TRBJ2-1; D gene ambiguous. The length of the CDR3 is 15 residues. Deletions cut 0 bases from V and 5 bases from J, with 12 bases between. Germline V gene data show CDR1 as SGHRS and CDR2 as YFSETQ. The CDR3 DNA is TGCGCCAGCAGCTTGGGACGAGGTTCCAACAATGAGCAGTTCTTC. Translation gives CASSLGRGSNNEQFF.

The chain joins TRBV7-2 to TRBJ2-1, with D possibly being TRBD2 (6 bases). The CDR3 has 15 amino acids. The ends were cut back, 5 bases at V and 0 bases at J, with 11 bases in the middle. Looked up from germline, CDR1 is SGHTA and CDR2 is FQGNSA. The chain's CDR3 is CASSPASASYNEQFF. The CDR3 DNA reads TGTGCCAGCAGCCCCGCTAGCGCCTCCTACAATGAGCAGTTCTTC.

This rearrangement joins TRBV10-3 to TRBJ1-1, with 8 nucleotides matching TRBD1. The CDR3 has 16 amino acids. Per germline, CDR1 ENHRY and CDR2 SYGVKD. V was clipped by 0 bases and J by 1 base; unmatched bases: 4. CDR3 DNA sequence: TGTGCCATCAGTGAGTCGTCAGGGGGCCGGAACACTGAAGCTTTCTTT. Residues: CAISESSGGRNTEAFF.